This is a list of T cell receptor beta chains from one sample in a study of Graves' ophthalmopathy and Graves' hyperthyroidism. TCRdb used MiXCR to reprocess the multiplex PCR reads, holding one entry per CDR3 protein. This sample yields approximately 700,000 distinct CDR3 sequences, of which roughly two fifths are seen a single time; 40% to 45% belongs to the top ten. The material sequenced was peripheral blood. All receptors derive from an adult man with Graves' ophthalmopathy. Each CDR3 is given without its conserved first and last residue. Each record gives: J gene, CDR3 length, V gene, CDR3 protein.

J: TRBJ1-4
length: 12
V: TRBV7-9
CDR3: ASSLTGTNEKLF

J: TRBJ1-3
length: 8
V: TRBV28
CDR3: ASSSGDTG

J: TRBJ1-5
length: 12
V: TRBV7-3
CDR3: ASSDRTSGSDEH

J: TRBJ2-2
length: 14
V: TRBV7-2
CDR3: ASSSRRDRGTGELF

J: TRBJ1-2
length: 14
V: TRBV28
CDR3: ASTPPGGRWYYGYT

J: TRBJ1-2
length: 11
V: TRBV2
CDR3: ASSVEGTYGYT

J: TRBJ1-1
length: 11
V: TRBV6-6
CDR3: ASSYSLSTEAF

J: TRBJ2-7
length: 11
V: TRBV19
CDR3: ASSMGHSYEQY

J: TRBJ2-5
length: 10
V: TRBV20-1
CDR3: SAMTGGETQY

J: TRBJ1-2
length: 14
V: TRBV9
CDR3: ASSGSLGRSNYGYT

J: TRBJ1-2
length: 10
V: TRBV10-3
CDR3: ASSPRGLGYT

J: TRBJ2-7
length: 11
V: TRBV20-1
CDR3: SAGGLTAYEQY

J: TRBJ1-5
length: 14
V: TRBV19
CDR3: ASSADRVLSNQPQH

J: TRBJ1-4
length: 12
V: TRBV5-1
CDR3: ASKQTQTNEKLF

J: TRBJ2-7
length: 12
V: TRBV19
CDR3: ASSIQGPSYEQY

J: TRBJ1-2
length: 15
V: TRBV15
CDR3: ATSRDRGQGANYGYT

J: TRBJ2-5
length: 12
V: TRBV2
CDR3: AISPGTAQETQY

J: TRBJ1-1
length: 11
V: TRBV9
CDR3: ASSQNRRTQAF

J: TRBJ2-6
length: 14
V: TRBV20-1
CDR3: SASGGGHSGANVLT

J: TRBJ2-2
length: 15
V: TRBV7-9
CDR3: ASSPSGRALLTGELF

J: TRBJ1-2
length: 9
V: TRBV6-6
CDR3: ASSWPDGYT

J: TRBJ1-1
length: 11
V: TRBV10-3
CDR3: ASTETLNTEAF

J: TRBJ2-7
length: 13
V: TRBV5-1
CDR3: ASSLAGSPGYEQY

J: TRBJ2-2
length: 14
V: TRBV11-1
CDR3: ASSWRTEFATGELF

J: TRBJ2-7
length: 13
V: TRBV13
CDR3: ASSPTGGVVGEQY

J: TRBJ2-7
length: 13
V: TRBV20-1
CDR3: SATRVQGHLGEQY

J: TRBJ1-3
length: 12
V: TRBV6-5
CDR3: ASSRLGGGNTIY

J: TRBJ2-7
length: 12
V: TRBV7-2
CDR3: ASSLVTSVYEQY

J: TRBJ1-4
length: 11
V: TRBV6-5
CDR3: ASSGTRNEKLF

J: TRBJ1-6
length: 11
V: TRBV19
CDR3: ASSSGNHSPLH

J: TRBJ1-2
length: 10
V: TRBV6-2/TRBV6-3
CDR3: ASPGRNYGYT